The 5 T cell receptor beta chains reported below all come from one sample, sequenced in a study of blood T cells in healthy people across ages. It was with a sample-barcoded 5' primer and a J-beta primer mix that a second PCR of roughly 7 to 12 cycles was run. TCRdb analysed the 5' RACE reads with MiXCR anew, one entry per CDR3 protein. The data hold 450,000 to 700,000 distinct CDR3 sequences, with approximately 27% observed a single time. Material for sequencing was blood. The receptors originated from a woman aged 70 to 79 in good health.

This clonotype was counted many times. V is TRBV4-3 and J is TRBJ2-3; 13 bases map to TRBD2. This CDR3 region has 21 residues. V shed 0 bases, J shed 6 bases, and the junction held 18 bases outside the gene matches. Germline loops: CDR1 LGHNA, CDR2 YSLEER. The CDR3 region has the DNA TGCGCCAGCAGCCAAGAGTTCGGGGGTAAATGGACTAGCGGGGGTAAGGATACGCAGTATTTT. The encoded protein is CASSQEFGGKWTSGGKDTQYF.

The rearrangement uses TRBV25-1 and TRBJ1-2; TRBD1 matches at 9 bases. The V segment lost 5 bases and the J segment 4 bases; nucleotides outside the gene matches: 5. Germline CDR1 reads MGHDK; CDR2 reads SYGVNS. The CDR3 has 14 residues. CDR3 sequence: CASSTQGAGYGYTF. The CDR3 DNA reads as TGTGCCAGCAGTACACAGGGGGCAGGCTATGGCTACACCTTC.

The rearrangement joins TRBV3-1 to TRBJ1-5; no reliable D call. V was clipped by 1 base and J by 4 bases, with 8 bases between them. Germline V gene lookup returns CDR1 LGHDT and CDR2 YNNKEL (reference sequence). The CDR3 sequence is 14 residues long. CDR3 DNA: TGTGCCAGCAGCCAAGCTTCGGGGAATCAGCCCCAGCATTTT. Translated: CASSQASGNQPQHF.

This clonotype was detected a few times. The chain combines TRBV10-3 with TRBJ1-6; D uncertain. CDR1 is ENHRY, CDR2 SYGVKD, per germline. Between the trimmed V and J ends, which lost 0 bases and 7 bases, there was a span of 10 bases. CDR3 length equals 15 residues. The CDR3 protein is CAISESSGANSPLHF. The CDR3, as DNA: TGTGCCATCAGTGAGTCCTCAGGCGCCAATTCACCCCTCCACTTT.

In this sample, this clonotype turned up many times. The chain recombines TRBV7-2 with TRBJ2-3; no definite D call. Per the germline V gene, CDR1 is SGHTA and CDR2 is FQGNSA. V lost 3 bases and J lost 0, with 4 bases in between. The CDR3 totals 13 residues. DNA of the CDR3: TGTGCCAGCAGCTTGTCTAGCACAGATACGCAGTATTTT. Translating gives CASSLSSTDTQYF.